This T cell receptor (beta chain) derives from a study of CD4 T cells in relation to SARS-CoV-2 and coronaviruses. Study-wide findings and caveats: Samples before the pandemic and after infection were not matched within any donor.

V lost 5 bases and J 6 bases, leaving 8 bases between the germline ends. Germline V lookup: CDR1 LNHDA, CDR2 SQIVND (reference sequence). This CDR3 spans 12 amino acids. A note on this clone: Its target is not known.

CD4+ T cells from unexposed donors were obtained before the COVID-19 pandemic (2011-2018). TCRdb keeps only in-frame clones here, not all; method: immunoSEQ multiplex PCR. Of some 68,000 clones in the sample, over 85% were seen once. The rearrangement links TRBV19 to TRBJ2-4; a possible D gene is TRBD1 (6 bases). This clonotype was obtained from a human donor in good health. Sample: naive CD4+ T cells from PBMCs. The subset here: naive CD4+ T cells isolated by negative enrichment. The CDR3 nucleotides are TGTGCCAGTAGTTCAGGGGTAAACATTCAGTACTTC. Its protein product is CASSSGVNIQYF.